Each of the 21 T cell receptor beta chains below was sequenced from the same sample in a study of T cell responses to AZD1222 COVID-19 vaccine (dated by TCRdb to 2020 to 2023). Per the publication, the time point label means: baseline before first vaccination. The sample's treatment or condition label is to be understood as: meningococcal conjugate vaccine given as trial control. Library construction relied on the immunoSEQ multiplex PCR assay. TCRdb carries this immuneACCESS record with in-frame sequences only. Its versions omit some clonotypes, under half of them owing to an unresolved V gene in the studies checked, with the rest unexplained. The sample data list 200,000 or so clones, and approximately 87% of these were observed just once. The leading ten clones occupy 2.5% to 3% of the sample. The source material was peripheral blood, sampled on day 0 of MenACWY control vaccination. These TCRs come from an adult in good health.

This rearrangement joins TRBV6-1 to TRBJ1-4; D may be TRBD1 (6 bases). The CDR3 consists of 16 residues. The germline CDR1 and CDR2 sequences are MNHNS and SASEGT. Trimming removed 4 bases at V and 5 bases at J, with 17 bases between. The CDR3 is CASSGVPTGLNEKLFF. As DNA, the CDR3 is TGTGCCAGCAGTGGGGTACCGACAGGTTTAAATGAAAAACTGTTTTTT.

This chain uses TRBV9 with TRBJ2-5; 7 bases fit TRBD2. Germline V lookup: CDR1 SGDLS, CDR2 YYNGEE. Trimming took 3 bases from V and 0 from J; bases not matched to a gene: 11. This CDR3 spans 17 amino acids. DNA of the CDR3: TGTGCCAGCAGCGAGGGTCACGGGACTAAGTACCAAGAGACCCAGTACTTC. Residues: CASSEGHGTKYQETQYF.

This clone was seen a handful of times. V gene TRBV9 combines with J gene TRBJ1-2, with TRBD1 as a possible D gene (6 bases). V was pared by 0 bases and J by 8 bases, with 11 bases between. The CDR3 loop spans 13 amino acids. Germline CDR1 reads SGDLS; CDR2 reads YYNGEE. The CDR3 loop reads CASSVGTTGGYTF. DNA for the CDR3: TGTGCCAGCAGCGTAGGGACGACAGGAGGCTACACCTTC.

The rearrangement joins TRBV5-1 to TRBJ2-1; 8 nucleotides line up with TRBD1. The CDR3 extends over 15 amino acids. J was trimmed by 5 bases and V by 0 bases; bases with no gene match: 4. Germline lookup yields CDR1 SGHRS and CDR2 YFSETQ. CDR3 in DNA: TGCGCCAGCAGCTTGGGACAGGGGTCGGACAATGAGCAGTTCTTC. Its translation: CASSLGQGSDNEQFF.

The J gene is TRBJ2-5, the V gene TRBV5-1; 7 positions agree with TRBD2. The CDR3 covers 14 residues. The junction had 6 bases not matched to a gene; V was cut back by 3 bases and J by 4 bases. Germline loops: CDR1 SGHRS, CDR2 YFSETQ. The CDR3 sequence is CASSYTTSPETQYF. The CDR3 region has the DNA TGCGCCAGCAGCTACACGACTAGCCCAGAGACCCAGTACTTC.

V and J are TRBV7-3 and TRBJ2-3; 7 bases are a match to TRBD2. CDR3 length equals 14 residues. J gave up 4 bases and V 4 bases, and 5 bases lay outside the gene matches. CDR1 and CDR2 from the germline V gene are SGHTA and FQGTGA. DNA for the CDR3: TGTGCCAGCAGCTCTCGGCGGGGGTCAGATACGCAGTATTTT. Its translation is CASSSRRGSDTQYF.

J is TRBJ1-2 and V is TRBV5-6; D uncertain. The germline CDR1 and CDR2 sequences are SGHDT and YYEEEE. The V end was cut by 0 bases, the J end by 1 base, with 7 bases between. The CDR3 length is 14 residues. CDR3 bases: TGTGCCAGCAGCTTGGTTGGCAGTAACTATGGCTACACCTTC. Translating it yields CASSLVGSNYGYTF.

The chain joins TRBV6-5 to TRBJ2-7; the D is unclear. The length of the CDR3 is 13 residues. From germline, CDR1 is MNHEY and CDR2 SVGAGI. Deletions cut 0 bases from V and 6 bases from J, with 9 bases between. CDR3 in DNA: TGTGCCAGCAGTTACTCAGACTCCCGCGAGCAGTACTTC. Translating it yields CASSYSDSREQYF.

The V and J genes are TRBV3-1 (or the pseudogene TRBV3-2) and TRBJ2-1; 8 bases align to TRBD1. The CDR3 consists of 15 residues. Germline V lookup: CDR1 LGHDT, CDR2 YNNKEL (reference sequence). Trimming removed 4 bases from V and 3 bases from J; junction bases left unmatched: 5. CDR3 in amino acids: CASSLAGGLYNEQFF. CDR3 bases: TGTGCCAGCAGCCTTGCAGGGGGCCTCTACAATGAGCAGTTCTTC.

The rearrangement uses TRBV28 and TRBJ1-1; 8 bases match TRBD1. This CDR3 has 16 residues. The trim removed 2 bases at V and 2 bases at J, leaving 7 bases unmatched. The germline CDR1 and CDR2 sequences are MDHEN and SYDVKM. CDR3 in DNA: TGTGCCAGCAGTTTACCATGGGACAGGTCTAACACTGAAGCTTTCTTT. Protein sequence: CASSLPWDRSNTEAFF.

The chain employs TRBV21-1 and TRBJ2-1; the D call TRBD1 from the table was never checked on the DNA. TRBV21-1 is labeled a pseudogene. The CDR3 runs to 12 residues. The CDR3: CASSKALTQGLF. The CDR3 coding sequence is TGTGCCAGCAGCAAAGCGCTAACACAGGGGCTCTTC.

This sequence joins TRBV5-1 and TRBJ2-1, with a possible D match to TRBD2 (6 bases). The CDR3 sequence is 15 residues long. V was pared by 0 bases and J by 6 bases, with 13 bases between. Germline CDR1 SGHRS, CDR2 YFSETQ. CDR3 bases: TGCGCCAGCAGCTTGGAGGGAGGAGAGGGCAATGAGCAGTTCTTC. It specifies CASSLEGGEGNEQFF.

The chain uses TRBV5-1 and TRBJ2-1, with 11 bases aligning to TRBD2. Germline assignment: CDR1 SGHRS and CDR2 YFSETQ. V was pared by 0 bases and J by 9 bases, with 8 bases of the junction left unmatched. The CDR3 is 16 amino acids. CDR3 amino acids: CASSLVSGGAIGEQFF. DNA of the CDR3: TGCGCCAGCAGCTTGGTTAGCGGGGGGGCCATCGGTGAGCAGTTCTTC.

This clone was detected only a few times. The CDR3 is CASSPGTSGTYEQYF. In nucleotides, the CDR3 is TGTGCCAGCAGCCCCGGGACTAGCGGAACCTACGAGCAGTACTTC. This chain links TRBV5-6 with TRBJ2-7; 11 bases are a match to TRBD2. Germline assignment: CDR1 SGHDT and CDR2 YYEEEE. The ends lost 4 bases at V and 2 bases at J; junction bases unmatched: 5. The CDR3 consists of 15 residues. Using reference TRBV5-6 and TRBJ2-7 for the parts outside the CDR3, the full variable domain is DAGVTQSPTHLIKTRGQQVTLRCSPKSGHDTVSWYQQALGQGPQFIFQYYEEEERQRGNFPDRFSGHQFPNYSSELNVNALLLGDSALYLCASSPGTSGTYEQYFGPGTRLTVT.

V and J are TRBV28 and TRBJ2-7; 9 bases are a match to TRBD2. V lost 7 bases, J lost 7 bases, and 11 bases stayed unmatched. The CDR3 length is 14 residues. Germline assignment: CDR1 MDHEN and CDR2 SYDVKM. CDR3 protein: CASMRLAGTEEQYF. CDR3 nucleotide sequence: TGTGCCAGCATGCGGCTAGCGGGGACAGAGGAGCAGTACTTC.

The chain couples TRBV27 to TRBJ2-7; TRBD1 agrees at 10 bases. CDR1 is MNHEY, CDR2 SMNVEV, per germline (reference sequence). With V trimmed by 5 bases and J by 2 bases, 3 bases remained unmatched. The CDR3 is 14 residues long. The CDR3: CASSAGTGAYEQYF. In DNA, the CDR3 is TGTGCCAGCAGTGCCGGGACAGGGGCCTACGAGCAGTACTTC.

This chain links TRBV6-5 with TRBJ1-2; D may be TRBD1 (5 bases). The V end was cut by 4 bases, the J end by 4 bases, with 10 bases between. CDR1 MNHEY and CDR2 SVGAGI come from the germline V gene. This CDR3 contains 13 residues. The CDR3 nucleotides are TGTGCCAGCAGTTTCACAGGCCCCTATGGCTACACCTTC. This translates into CASSFTGPYGYTF.

The V and J genes are TRBV30 and TRBJ2-2, with 8 positions matching TRBD2. The CDR3 runs to 14 residues. Trimming removed 4 bases from V and 3 bases from J; junction bases left unmatched: 4. Germline-derived CDR1 and CDR2 are GTSNPN and SVGIG (reference sequence). In nucleotides, the CDR3 is TGTGCCTGGAAAGGTAGCGGGGACACCGGGGAGCTGTTTTTT. It specifies CAWKGSGDTGELFF.

The chain employs TRBV5-6 and TRBJ1-2; 7 bases agree with TRBD1. The germline V gene has CDR1 SGHDT and CDR2 YYEEEE. The CDR3 has 14 residues. V lost 2 bases and J lost 6; bases outside the gene matches: 7. The CDR3 spells CASSLGTAFNGYTF. CDR3 DNA: TGTGCCAGCAGCTTAGGGACAGCGTTTAATGGCTACACCTTC.

V and J are TRBV4-3 and TRBJ2-1; 8 bases are a match to TRBD1. The CDR3 spans 15 residues. V shed 0 bases and J 4 bases; nucleotides not matched to a gene: 2. Per the germline V gene, CDR1 is LGHNA and CDR2 is YSLEER. The DNA for the CDR3 is TGCGCCAGCAGCCAAGAGGGGACAGGTTACAATGAGCAGTTCTTC. This codes for CASSQEGTGYNEQFF.

This rearrangement joins TRBV9 to TRBJ2-1; D might be TRBD2 (5 bases). This CDR3 spans 12 amino acids. Per germline, CDR1 SGDLS and CDR2 YYNGEE. V was clipped by 0 bases and J by 10 bases, with 8 bases between them. The DNA for the CDR3 is TGTGCCAGCAGCGTAGCGACGGGGGAGCAGTTCTTC. It is translated as CASSVATGEQFF.